What follows are 26 T cell receptor beta chains derived from one specimen sequenced in a study of T cell repertoires in ileal Crohn's disease. Assay used: immunoSEQ multiplex PCR; TCRdb lists only in-frame clones, some missing. The profile shows about 3,800 clones, roughly 80% of them singletons. The sequencing input was ileal tissue. Every receptor here comes from an adult with Crohn's disease.

The table lists this clone with a count of one. This rearrangement joins TRBV19 to TRBJ2-7; the D gene is possibly TRBD1 (7 bases). V lost 9 bases, J lost 2 bases, and 14 bases lay in between. Germline V lookup: CDR1 LNHDA, CDR2 SQIVND (reference sequence). The CDR3 spans 13 residues. The CDR3 here is CASGRGVTYEQYF. CDR3 nucleotide sequence: TGTGCCAGCGGCAGGGGGGTCACCTACGAGCAGTACTTC.

The chain is built from TRBV27 and TRBJ2-7; TRBD1 aligns across 7 bases. The CDR3 loop spans 13 amino acids. Germline V CDR1 and CDR2: MNHEY, SMNVEV (reference sequence). Germline trimming cut 6 bases from V and 7 bases from J; bases unmatched to any gene: 9. CDR3 amino acids: CASSTMTGWEQYF. CDR3 in DNA: TGTGCCAGCAGCACCATGACAGGGTGGGAGCAGTACTTC.

J is TRBJ2-7 and V is TRBV28; tentative D call: TRBD2 (5 bases). The germline CDR1 and CDR2 sequences are MDHEN and SYDVKM. V was shortened by 4 bases and J by 3 bases, with 13 bases between the two germline ends. The CDR3 is made up of 14 amino acids. CDR3 DNA: TGTGCCAGCAGTTCGCCTCCGGGAAGCTACGAGCAGTACTTC. Residues: CASSSPPGSYEQYF.

The V and J genes are TRBV4-2 and TRBJ2-2; a possible D gene is TRBD2 (5 bases). V lost 1 base and J 7 bases, leaving 19 bases between the germline ends. This CDR3 is built from 17 residues. CDR1 and CDR2 from the germline V gene are LGHNA and YNFKEQ. This CDR3 reads CASSQGTGNQDLGELFF. In DNA form, the CDR3 reads TGTGCCAGCAGCCAAGGTACCGGGAACCAAGATCTCGGGGAGCTGTTTTTT.

The chain carries TRBV27 and TRBJ2-7, with a weak D call TRBD1 (6 bases). Germline-derived CDR1 and CDR2 are MNHEY and SMNVEV (reference sequence). With 5 bases removed from V and 0 bases from J, the gap between germline ends came to 11 bases. CDR3 length: 14 amino acids. This chain's CDR3 is CASSPADSSYEQYF. The CDR3 coding sequence is TGTGCCAGCAGTCCAGCGGACAGCTCCTACGAGCAGTACTTC.

This chain uses TRBV11-3 with TRBJ2-7; 8 bases align to TRBD1. Germline V gene lookup returns CDR1 SGHNT and CDR2 YENEEA. CDR3 length: 12 residues. The J segment lost 9 bases and the V segment lost 1 base, leaving 2 bases of the junction unmatched. CDR3 amino acids: CASSLGGTGQYF. Written as DNA, the CDR3 is TGTGCCAGCAGCTTAGGAGGGACAGGGCAGTACTTC.

This chain connects TRBV5-1 to TRBJ2-5, with D perhaps matching TRBD1 (5 bases). This CDR3 has 17 amino acids. Germline V gives CDR1 SGHRS, CDR2 YFSETQ. The ends were cut back, 7 bases at V and 3 bases at J, with 25 bases in the middle. The CDR3 reads CASVQAVGEGEKETQYF. The CDR3 DNA is TGCGCCAGCGTCCAAGCTGTAGGGGAAGGGGAAAAAGAGACCCAGTACTTC.

The chain joins TRBV7-9 to TRBJ1-1; D is possibly TRBD1 (6 bases). This CDR3 contains 15 residues. Germline-derived CDR1 and CDR2 are SEHNR and FQNEAQ (reference sequence). Trimming removed 5 bases at V and 3 bases at J, with 16 bases between. The CDR3 DNA reads TGTGCCAGCAGCCCCCGGGGGGGCGGGGACACTGAAGCTTTCTTT. Protein: CASSPRGGGDTEAFF.

This clone was found once. The chain carries TRBV28 and TRBJ1-2; D possibly corresponds to TRBD1 (5 bases). The CDR3 is made up of 15 amino acids. The V and J ends lost 2 bases and 4 bases respectively, with 14 bases between them. The V gene's germline CDR1 is MDHEN and CDR2 SYDVKM. The CDR3 region has the DNA TGTGCCAGCAGTTTAGGCGGGGCGCTCCGCTATGGCTACACCTTC. It codes for CASSLGGALRYGYTF.

V and J are TRBV10-2 and TRBJ2-7; 9 bases fit TRBD1. The CDR3 loop spans 12 amino acids. With V trimmed by 7 bases and J by 6 bases, 4 bases remained unmatched. The germline V gene encodes CDR1 WSHSY and CDR2 SAAADI. CDR3: CASTRQGGEQYF. In nucleotides, the CDR3 is TGCGCCAGCACCCGACAGGGGGGCGAGCAGTACTTC.

This chain joins TRBV7-9 and TRBJ2-7; 7 nucleotides agree with TRBD1. The J segment lost 6 bases and the V segment lost 5 bases, leaving 10 bases of the junction unmatched. The germline V gene encodes CDR1 SEHNR and CDR2 FQNEAQ (reference sequence). CDR3 size: 14 residues. CDR3 coding DNA: TGTGCCAGCAGCCCCCGGACAGGCCCTATCGAGCAGTACTTC. It specifies CASSPRTGPIEQYF.

As to this clone: The same CDR3 is also encoded by other DNA sequences in this sample. This chain connects TRBV29-1 to TRBJ2-3; 8 nucleotides match TRBD1. CDR1 and CDR2 from the germline V gene are SQVTM and ANQGSEA. V shed 3 bases and J 3 bases; nucleotides not matched to a gene: 8. This CDR3 spans 15 amino acids. Here the CDR3 reads CSVEGGQGNTDTQYF. CDR3 bases: TGCAGCGTTGAGGGTGGACAGGGAAATACAGATACGCAGTATTTT.

The chain employs TRBV2 and TRBJ2-2; TRBD2 agrees at 8 bases. Looked up from germline, CDR1 is SNHLY and CDR2 is FYNNEI. The V and J ends lost 7 bases and 3 bases, in that order; junction bases with no gene match: 4. The CDR3 extends over 14 amino acids. CDR3 loop: CASTASGYTGELFF. In DNA, the CDR3 is TGTGCCAGCACAGCTAGCGGGTACACCGGGGAGCTGTTTTTT.

The V and J genes are TRBV6-5 and TRBJ2-7; 10 nucleotides agree with TRBD2. The V gene's germline CDR1 is MNHEY and CDR2 SVGAGI. This CDR3 is 15 amino acids long. V lost 8 bases to trimming and J lost 3 bases; unmatched junction nucleotides: 10. CDR3 region: CASRPGLAELYEQYF. For the CDR3, the DNA is TGTGCCAGCCGGCCCGGACTAGCGGAACTCTACGAGCAGTACTTC.

This chain links TRBV2 with TRBJ1-4; 7 nucleotides line up with TRBD1. This CDR3 has 13 residues. V gave up 9 bases and J gave up 8 bases; unmatched junction bases: 9. Germline CDR1 is SNHLY and CDR2 is FYNNEI. The CDR3 DNA reads as TGTGCCAGTGTAAGGGGGCGGCAGGAAAAACTGTTTTTT. It is translated as CASVRGRQEKLFF.

V gene TRBV19 combines with J gene TRBJ1-1; maybe TRBD1 (6 bases). The CDR3 spans 13 residues. The germline V and J ends were trimmed by 7 bases and 2 bases, with 11 bases remaining between them. Per germline, CDR1 LNHDA and CDR2 SQIVND (reference sequence). CDR3 in DNA: TGTGCCAGTACCCCGACAGGCAACACTGAAGCTTTCTTT. It codes for CASTPTGNTEAFF.

As concerns this clone: The same CDR3 is also encoded by other DNA sequences in this sample. V and J are TRBV6-1 and TRBJ1-1; 8 bases agree with TRBD1. J was trimmed by 8 bases and V by 6 bases; bases with no gene match: 11. The CDR3 length is 14 residues. Germline CDR1 and CDR2: MNHNS and SASEGT. The CDR3 sequence is CASRGGQGMTEAFF. The DNA for the CDR3 is TGTGCCAGCAGGGGAGGACAGGGAATGACCGAAGCTTTCTTT.

The chain uses TRBV30 and TRBJ1-3; TRBD1 aligns across 8 bases. Trimming removed 4 bases from V and 7 bases from J; junction bases left unmatched: 9. CDR1 is GTSNPN and CDR2 is SVGIG in the germline V gene (reference sequence). The CDR3 contains 14 residues. The CDR3, as DNA: TGTGCCTGGAATCAACCAGGGGGCCTGAACACCATATATTTT. It yields the protein CAWNQPGGLNTIYF.

This clone showed up just once. The chain joins TRBV5-6 to TRBJ1-2; no firm D call. From germline, CDR1 is SGHDT and CDR2 YYEEEE. V lost 1 base, J lost 0 bases, and 7 bases lay in between. This CDR3 has 14 amino acids. The CDR3 loop reads CASSLWTTNYGYTF. In DNA form, the CDR3 reads TGTGCCAGCAGCTTGTGGACTACTAACTATGGCTACACCTTC. The whole variable domain, filled in from reference TRBV5-6 and TRBJ1-2, reads DAGVTQSPTHLIKTRGQQVTLRCSPKSGHDTVSWYQQALGQGPQFIFQYYEEEERQRGNFPDRFSGHQFPNYSSELNVNALLLGDSALYLCASSLWTTNYGYTFGSGTRLTVV.

The chain has TRBV9 and TRBJ2-7; D is uncertain. Germline V lookup: CDR1 SGDLS, CDR2 YYNGEE. The length of the CDR3 is 15 residues. Trimming stripped 3 bases from V and 3 bases from J, with 16 bases between. The CDR3 protein is CASSANTGSFYEQYF. In DNA, the CDR3 is TGTGCCAGCAGCGCCAATACCGGGTCTTTCTACGAGCAGTACTTC. Full variable domain (missing parts from reference TRBV9 and TRBJ2-7): DSGVTQTPKHLITATGQRVTLRCSPRSGDLSVYWYQQSLDQGLQFLIQYYNGEERAKGNILERFSAQQFPDLHSELNLSSLELGDSALYFCASSANTGSFYEQYFGPGTRLTVT.

The genes are TRBV5-1 and TRBJ1-2; D ambiguous. V lost 4 bases to trimming and J lost 5 bases, with 12 bases between them. There are 13 residues in the CDR3. Germline V gene lookup returns CDR1 SGHRS and CDR2 YFSETQ. CDR3 DNA: TGCGCCAGCAGCCCCGGGTCCTCATATGGCTACACCTTC. Translation gives CASSPGSSYGYTF.

The chain combines TRBV5-5 with TRBJ1-2; possibly TRBD1 for D (6 bases). The CDR3 contains 14 residues. The V end lost 0 bases, the J end lost 7 bases, and 13 bases lay between the germline ends. Germline values: CDR1 SGHKS, CDR2 YYEKEE (reference sequence). Here the CDR3 reads CASSLGASGAGYTF. The CDR3 DNA sequence: TGTGCCAGCAGCTTGGGGGCCTCAGGGGCTGGCTACACCTTC.

The genes are TRBV30 and TRBJ2-7, with D hard to call. Germline CDR1 reads GTSNPN; CDR2 reads SVGIG (reference sequence). Trimming pared 0 bases from V and 7 bases from J, leaving 16 bases between. The CDR3 spans 14 residues. This CDR3 reads CAWSVDSPTSEQYF. The CDR3 DNA reads TGTGCCTGGAGTGTAGATAGCCCGACCTCAGAGCAGTACTTC.

The J gene is TRBJ1-1, the V gene TRBV5-1; 12 bases fit TRBD1. Germline V lookup: CDR1 SGHRS, CDR2 YFSETQ. V was pared by 4 bases and J by 4 bases, with 11 bases of the junction left unmatched. The CDR3 consists of 17 residues. In DNA form, the CDR3 reads TGCGCCAGCAGCGCGGGACAGGGGGCTTTTGTCGGCACTGAAGCTTTCTTT. Residues: CASSAGQGAFVGTEAFF.

The chain joins TRBV28 to TRBJ1-5; the match to TRBD1 covers 7 bases. The J segment lost 1 base and the V segment lost 8 bases, leaving 5 bases of the junction unmatched. CDR3 length equals 14 residues. The germline CDR1 and CDR2 sequences are MDHEN and SYDVKM. CDR3 region: CASVAGGSNQPQHF. Here the CDR3 DNA reads TGTGCCAGCGTCGCAGGGGGGAGCAATCAGCCCCAGCATTTT.

The V gene is TRBV4-1, the J gene TRBJ2-2, with TRBD1 matching over 9 bases. The V and J ends lost 4 bases and 3 bases, in that order; junction bases with no gene match: 3. Germline-derived CDR1 and CDR2 are MGHRA and YSYEKL. There are 15 residues in the CDR3. The CDR3 here is CASSLRTGDTGELFF. In nucleotides, the CDR3 is TGCGCCAGCAGCCTCCGGACAGGGGACACCGGGGAGCTGTTTTTT.